The following is a T cell receptor beta chain sequence with its context. No antigen is known for it. The data were obtained in a study of T cell responses to AZD1222 COVID-19 vaccine. The study, taken as a whole, reports: An increase in Spike-specific TCR breadth and depth was observed after two AZD1222 doses.

Clones were sequenced by immunoSEQ multiplex PCR, and TCRdb holds only the in-frame ones, with some missing. The top ten clones hold under 7% of a sample with more than 95,000 clones, around nine tenths of them seen once. V shed 7 bases, J shed 3 bases, and the junction held 20 bases outside the gene matches. This CDR3 region has 19 residues. Germline loops: CDR1 SNHLY, CDR2 FYNNEI. The genes are TRBV2 and TRBJ2-5, with 10 bases matching TRBD2. This sample comprised peripheral blood, obtained on day 0 of AZD1222 vaccination. The TCR comes from an adult in good health. The CDR3 nucleotides read TGTGCCAGCATTGCGAGACGGCTAGCGGGGGTGCGCGGGGAAGAGACCCAGTACTTC. Protein sequence: CASIARRLAGVRGEETQYF.